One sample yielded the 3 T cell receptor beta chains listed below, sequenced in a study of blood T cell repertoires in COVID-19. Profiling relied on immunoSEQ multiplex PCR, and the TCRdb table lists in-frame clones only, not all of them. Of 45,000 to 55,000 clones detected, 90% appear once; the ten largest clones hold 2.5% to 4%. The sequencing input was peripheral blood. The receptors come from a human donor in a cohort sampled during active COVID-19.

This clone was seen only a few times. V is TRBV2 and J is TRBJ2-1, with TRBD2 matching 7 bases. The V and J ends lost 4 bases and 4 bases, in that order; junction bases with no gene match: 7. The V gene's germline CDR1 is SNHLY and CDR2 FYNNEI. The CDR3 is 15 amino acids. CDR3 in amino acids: CASSATGGEYNEQFF. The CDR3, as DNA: TGTGCCAGCAGTGCTACGGGAGGAGAATACAATGAGCAGTTCTTC.

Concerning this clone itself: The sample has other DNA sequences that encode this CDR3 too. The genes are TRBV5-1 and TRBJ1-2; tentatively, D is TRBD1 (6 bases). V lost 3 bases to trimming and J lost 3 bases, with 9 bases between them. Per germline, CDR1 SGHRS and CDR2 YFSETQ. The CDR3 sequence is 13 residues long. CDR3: CASSSAGDYGYTF. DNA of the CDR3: TGCGCCAGCAGCTCCGCAGGGGACTATGGCTACACCTTC.

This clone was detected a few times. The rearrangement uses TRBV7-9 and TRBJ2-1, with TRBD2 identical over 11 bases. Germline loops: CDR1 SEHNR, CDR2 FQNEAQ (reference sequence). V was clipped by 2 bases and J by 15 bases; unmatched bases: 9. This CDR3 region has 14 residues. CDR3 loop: CASSLSSGRPGGFF. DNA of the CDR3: TGTGCCAGCAGCTTATCTAGCGGGAGGCCCGGGGGGTTCTTC. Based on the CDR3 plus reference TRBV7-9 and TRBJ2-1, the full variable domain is DTGVSQNPRHKITKRGQNVTFRCDPISEHNRLYWYRQTLGQGPEFLTYFQNEAQLEKSRLLSDRFSAERPKGSFSTLEIQRTEQGDSAMYLCASSLSSGRPGGFFGPGTRLTVL.